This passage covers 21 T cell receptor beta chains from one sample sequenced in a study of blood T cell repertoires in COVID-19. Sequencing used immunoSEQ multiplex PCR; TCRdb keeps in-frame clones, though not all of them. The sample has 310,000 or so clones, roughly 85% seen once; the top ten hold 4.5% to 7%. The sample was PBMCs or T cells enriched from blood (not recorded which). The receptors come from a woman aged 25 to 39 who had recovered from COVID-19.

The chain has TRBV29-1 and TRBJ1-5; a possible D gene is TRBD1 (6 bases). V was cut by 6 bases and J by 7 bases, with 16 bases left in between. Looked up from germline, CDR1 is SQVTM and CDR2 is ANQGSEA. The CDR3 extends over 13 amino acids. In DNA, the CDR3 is TGCAGCGTCATTACAGGGTACGGGCAGCCCCAGCATTTT. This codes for CSVITGYGQPQHF.

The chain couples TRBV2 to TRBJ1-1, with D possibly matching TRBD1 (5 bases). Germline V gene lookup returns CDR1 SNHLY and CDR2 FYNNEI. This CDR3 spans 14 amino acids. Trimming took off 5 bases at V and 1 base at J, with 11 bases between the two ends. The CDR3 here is CASSHYTGNTEAFF. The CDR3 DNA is TGTGCCAGCAGTCACTATACAGGGAACACTGAAGCTTTCTTT.

Here the CDR3 reads CASSTLEYTDTQYF. In DNA form, the CDR3 reads TGTGCCAGCAGCACTTTGGAGTACACAGATACGCAGTATTTT. V usage is TRBV21-1 and J usage is TRBJ2-3; the D call of TRBD2 is as the table states it, not checked on the DNA. TRBV21-1 is an annotated pseudogene. There are 14 residues in the CDR3.

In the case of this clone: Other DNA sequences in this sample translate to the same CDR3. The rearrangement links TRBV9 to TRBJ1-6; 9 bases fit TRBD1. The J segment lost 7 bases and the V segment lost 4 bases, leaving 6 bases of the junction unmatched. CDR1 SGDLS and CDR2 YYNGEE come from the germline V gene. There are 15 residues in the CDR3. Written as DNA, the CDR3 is TGTGCCAGCAGCCCGCGGACAGGGGTCAATTCACCCCTCCACTTT. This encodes CASSPRTGVNSPLHF.

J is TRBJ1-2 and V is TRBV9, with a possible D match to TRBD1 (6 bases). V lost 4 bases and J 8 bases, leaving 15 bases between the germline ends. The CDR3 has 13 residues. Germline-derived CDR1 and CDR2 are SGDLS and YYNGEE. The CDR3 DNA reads TGTGCCAGCAGCCCTACAGGGCTCGGGGGCTACACCTTC. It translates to CASSPTGLGGYTF.

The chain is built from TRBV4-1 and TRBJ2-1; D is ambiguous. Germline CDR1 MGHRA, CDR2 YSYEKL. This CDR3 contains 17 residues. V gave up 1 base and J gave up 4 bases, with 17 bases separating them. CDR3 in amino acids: CASSQVLSNLEYNEQFF. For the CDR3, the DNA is TGCGCCAGCAGCCAAGTTCTTTCTAACCTCGAGTACAATGAGCAGTTCTTC.

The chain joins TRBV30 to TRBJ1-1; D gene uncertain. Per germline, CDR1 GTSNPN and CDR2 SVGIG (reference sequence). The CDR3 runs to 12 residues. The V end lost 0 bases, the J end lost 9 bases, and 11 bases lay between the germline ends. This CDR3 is CAWSVREMKAFF. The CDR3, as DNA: TGTGCCTGGAGTGTACGGGAAATGAAAGCTTTCTTT.

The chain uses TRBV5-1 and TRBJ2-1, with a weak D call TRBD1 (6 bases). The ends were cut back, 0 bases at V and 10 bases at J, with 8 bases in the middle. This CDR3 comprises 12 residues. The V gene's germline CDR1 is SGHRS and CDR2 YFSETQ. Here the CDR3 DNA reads TGCGCCAGCAGCTTGGTAGGGGGAGAGCAGTTCTTC. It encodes CASSLVGGEQFF.

The DNA for the CDR3 is TGTGCCAGCAGCCAAGGGACCAGGGGGCATCCAGATACGCAGTATTTT. Its translation: CASSQGTRGHPDTQYF. The chain combines TRBV3-1 (or the pseudogene TRBV3-2) with TRBJ2-3, with TRBD1 identical over 8 bases. The CDR3 runs to 16 residues. The germline CDR1 and CDR2 sequences are LGHDT and YNNKEL (reference sequence). V lost 1 base and J lost 4; bases outside the gene matches: 7.

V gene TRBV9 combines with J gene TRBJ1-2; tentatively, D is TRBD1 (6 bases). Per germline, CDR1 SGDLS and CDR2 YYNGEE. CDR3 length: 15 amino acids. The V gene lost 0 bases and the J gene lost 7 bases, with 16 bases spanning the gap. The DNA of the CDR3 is TGTGCCAGCAGCGTAGCTTCTACAGGGAGGGCTGGCTACACCTTC. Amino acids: CASSVASTGRAGYTF. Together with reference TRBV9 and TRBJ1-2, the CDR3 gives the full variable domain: DSGVTQTPKHLITATGQRVTLRCSPRSGDLSVYWYQQSLDQGLQFLIQYYNGEERAKGNILERFSAQQFPDLHSELNLSSLELGDSALYFCASSVASTGRAGYTFGSGTRLTVV.

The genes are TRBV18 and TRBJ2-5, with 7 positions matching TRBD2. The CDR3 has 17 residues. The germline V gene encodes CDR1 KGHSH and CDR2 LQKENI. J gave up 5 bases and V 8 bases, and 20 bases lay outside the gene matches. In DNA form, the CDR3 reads TGTGCCAGCACCTCCGCTAAGACACGCTGGGGAGGGGAGACCCAGTACTTC. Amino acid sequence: CASTSAKTRWGGETQYF.

DNA for the CDR3: TGTGCCAGCAGCTTAGACGGACAGGGCCTCCGTGGCTACACCTTC. Protein product: CASSLDGQGLRGYTF. The chain has TRBV7-9 and TRBJ1-2; 8 bases match TRBD1. The CDR3 totals 15 residues. V gave up 1 base and J gave up 7 bases; unmatched junction bases: 8. Germline CDR1 and CDR2: SEHNR and FQNEAQ (reference sequence).

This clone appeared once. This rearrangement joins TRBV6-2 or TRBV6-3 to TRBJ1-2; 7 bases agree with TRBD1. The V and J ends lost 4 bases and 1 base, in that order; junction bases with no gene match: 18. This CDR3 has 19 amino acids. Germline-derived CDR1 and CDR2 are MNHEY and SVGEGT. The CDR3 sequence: CASSSSGSTGQRINYGYTF. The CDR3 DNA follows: TGTGCCAGCAGTTCCTCAGGCAGCACGGGACAGCGGATTAACTATGGCTACACCTTC.

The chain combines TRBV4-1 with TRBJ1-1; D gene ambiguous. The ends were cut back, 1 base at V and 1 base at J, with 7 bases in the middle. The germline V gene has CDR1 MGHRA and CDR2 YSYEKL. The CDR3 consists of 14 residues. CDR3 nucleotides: TGCGCCAGCAGCCAAGTAGGCGGGAACACTGAAGCTTTCTTT. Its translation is CASSQVGGNTEAFF.

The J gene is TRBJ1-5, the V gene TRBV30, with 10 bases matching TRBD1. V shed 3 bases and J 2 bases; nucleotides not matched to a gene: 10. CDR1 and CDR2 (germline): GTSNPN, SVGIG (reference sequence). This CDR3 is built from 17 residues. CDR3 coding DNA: TGTGCCTGGAGCTCCATTGGGGACAGGGGCGGCAATCAGCCCCAGCATTTT. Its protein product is CAWSSIGDRGGNQPQHF.

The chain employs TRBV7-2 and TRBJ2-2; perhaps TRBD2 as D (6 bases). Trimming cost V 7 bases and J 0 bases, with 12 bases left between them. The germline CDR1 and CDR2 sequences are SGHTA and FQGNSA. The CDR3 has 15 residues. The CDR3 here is CASTSGLPNTGELFF. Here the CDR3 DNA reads TGTGCCAGCACATCGGGACTCCCGAACACCGGGGAGCTGTTTTTT.

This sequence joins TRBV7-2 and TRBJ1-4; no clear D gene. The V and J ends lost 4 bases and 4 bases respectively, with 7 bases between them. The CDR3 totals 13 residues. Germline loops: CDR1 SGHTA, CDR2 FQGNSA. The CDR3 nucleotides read TGTGCCAGCAGCTACGACATTAATGAAAAACTGTTTTTT. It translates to CASSYDINEKLFF.

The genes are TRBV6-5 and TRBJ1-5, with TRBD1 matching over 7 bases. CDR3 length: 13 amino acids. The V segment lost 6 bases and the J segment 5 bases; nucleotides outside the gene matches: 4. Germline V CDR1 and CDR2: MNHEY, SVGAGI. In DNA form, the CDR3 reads TGTGCCAGCAGCAGACAGGGCGATCAGCCCCAGCATTTT. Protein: CASSRQGDQPQHF.

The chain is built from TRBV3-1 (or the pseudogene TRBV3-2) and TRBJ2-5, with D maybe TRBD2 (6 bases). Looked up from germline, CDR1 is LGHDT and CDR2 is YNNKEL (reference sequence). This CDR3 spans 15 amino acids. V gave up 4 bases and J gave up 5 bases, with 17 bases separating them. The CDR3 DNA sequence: TGTGCCAGCAGCCCGGCGGCGGGACTGAGGGAGACCCAGTACTTC. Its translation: CASSPAAGLRETQYF.

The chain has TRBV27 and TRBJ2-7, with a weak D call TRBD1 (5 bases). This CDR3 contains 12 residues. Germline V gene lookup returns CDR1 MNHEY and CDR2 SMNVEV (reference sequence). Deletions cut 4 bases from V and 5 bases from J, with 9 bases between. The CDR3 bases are TGTGCCAGCAGTTCAGGGTACCACGAGCAGTACTTC. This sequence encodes CASSSGYHEQYF.

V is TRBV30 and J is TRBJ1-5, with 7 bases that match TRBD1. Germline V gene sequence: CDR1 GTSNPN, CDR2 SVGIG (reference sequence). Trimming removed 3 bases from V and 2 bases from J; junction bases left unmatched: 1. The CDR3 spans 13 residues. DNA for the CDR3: TGTGCCTGGAGAGGGGGCGGCAATCAGCCCCAGCATTTT. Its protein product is CAWRGGGNQPQHF. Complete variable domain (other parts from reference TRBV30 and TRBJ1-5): SQTIHQWPATLVQPVGSPLSLECTVEGTSNPNLYWYRQAAGRGLQLLFYSVGIGQISSEVPQNLSASRPQDRQFILSSKKLLLSDSGFYLCAWRGGGNQPQHFGDGTRLSIL.